This T cell receptor (beta chain) was documented in a study of beta chain features in type 1 diabetes. The authors obtained over 95% purity in all sorted populations. V lost 6 bases and J lost 4, with 13 bases in between. The length of the CDR3 is 14 residues. Germline V lookup: CDR1 SGHTA, CDR2 FQGNSA. Reverse transcription of all isolated RNA meant that expressed TCRB transcripts were sequenced. Profiling relied on immunoSEQ multiplex PCR, and the TCRdb table lists in-frame clones only, not all of them. The sample lists about 47,000 clones; just under 45% were seen once. Regarding this clone: Its antigen is unknown.

The study, taken as a whole, reports: All four CD4+ subsets of Type 1 diabetes patients contained TCRB CDR3s that were moderately but significantly shorter. Researchers cautioned that cDNA sequencing could over-represent cells with high TCR expression. A potential PCR bias toward shorter templates would be equal in patient and control samples. VDJ junctions from patients with type 1 diabetes contained fewer insertions and more deletions.

This TCR derives from a man in his thirties or forties with type 1 diabetes. The chain recombines TRBV7-2 with TRBJ1-5, with TRBD1 as a possible D gene (6 bases). Sequenced: stem cell memory CD4+ T cells from blood. The CDR3 spells CASRPYRDNQPQHF. Written as DNA, the CDR3 is TGTGCCAGCAGACCGTACAGGGATAATCAGCCCCAGCATTTT.